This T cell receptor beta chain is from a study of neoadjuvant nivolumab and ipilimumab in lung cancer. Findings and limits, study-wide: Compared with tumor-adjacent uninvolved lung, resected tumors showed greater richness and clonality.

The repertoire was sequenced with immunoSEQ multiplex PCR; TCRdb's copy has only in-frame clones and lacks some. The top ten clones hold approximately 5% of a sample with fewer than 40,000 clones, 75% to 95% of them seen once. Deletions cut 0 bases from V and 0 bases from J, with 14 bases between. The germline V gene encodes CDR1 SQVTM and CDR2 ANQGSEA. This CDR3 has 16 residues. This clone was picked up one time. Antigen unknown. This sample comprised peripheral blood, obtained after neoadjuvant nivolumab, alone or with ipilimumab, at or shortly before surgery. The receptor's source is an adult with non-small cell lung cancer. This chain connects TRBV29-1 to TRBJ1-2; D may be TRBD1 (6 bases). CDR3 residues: CSVEDRTVPSNYGYTF. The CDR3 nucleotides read TGCAGCGTTGAAGATAGGACAGTCCCGTCTAACTATGGCTACACCTTC.